This TCR beta chain was identified during a study of T cells in women clearing cervical HPV infection. The wider study: With HLA typing for only a few women, HLA confounding remains possible. Study observations and caveats: Unknown T-cell numbers per sample may underlie the richness differences.

Turning to this clone: The target antigen is unknown. Read sequence stops 3 residues before the CDR3 end, and the germline J gene provides the missing end.

The CDR3 totals 15 residues. The V gene's germline CDR1 is SGHNT and CDR2 YENEEA. V was pared by 5 bases and J by 6 bases, with 8 bases of the junction left unmatched. Prevalent HPV16 infections were excluded; only incident single HPV16 infections included. HPV was found by MY09/MY11 PCR and dot-blot genotyping. Profiled with immunoSEQ multiplex PCR; TCRdb holds only in-frame clones, not every one. This sample's clone table lists tens of thousands of clones. The source material was blood buffy coat. The V gene is TRBV11-3, the J gene TRBJ2-7, with 12 bases identical to TRBD1. The receptor's source is a woman between 18 and 75 years old with a cervical HPV16 infection that either progressed to CIN3+ or cleared (not recorded which). Partial CDR3 DNA: TGTGCCAGCAGCGACCCGGGACAGGGGGCGGCCGAG. Translated: CASSDPGQGAAE. The CDR3 in its entirety is CASSDPGQGAAEQYF.